These T cell receptor beta chains were read from a single sample in a study of blood T cell repertoires in COVID-19. The assay was immunoSEQ multiplex PCR, and TCRdb's table has in-frame clones only and misses some. The profile shows 140,000 to 150,000 clones, 75% to 90% of them singletons. Input material: peripheral blood. The receptors here all came from a woman in her sixties with active COVID-19. Each CDR3 is given with its conserved first and last residue. The D gene is left open where the match is weak. Clone sizes are given selectively: once, few, many, or a class where the clone is expanded.

>TRBJ1-6|TRBV28|TRBD1|once
TGTGCCAGCAGTTCCGGGACAGGCCCACCCCTCCACTTT
CASSSGTGPPLHF
>TRBJ2-6|TRBV4-2|TRBD1|once
TGTGCCAGCAGCCACCCAGGGACAGGGGGAAGGGCCAACGTCCTGACTTTC
CASSHPGTGGRANVLTF
>TRBJ2-2|TRBV4-1|-|-
TGCGCCAGCAGCCAAGATCGCGCAGGGTCGCTAGCCGGGGAGCTGTTTTTT
CASSQDRAGSLAGELFF
>TRBJ1-6|TRBV6-5|TRBD1|few
TGTGCCAGCCGTACGACAGGGGGCTTGAATTCACCCCTCCACTTT
CASRTTGGLNSPLHF
>TRBJ1-5|TRBV3-1/TRBV3-2|TRBD1|once
TGTGCCAGCAGCCAAGCGGACAGGGGCGCCAATCAGCCCCAGCATTTT
CASSQADRGANQPQHF
>TRBJ2-7|TRBV2|TRBD1|few
TGTGCCAGCAGGGAATCGGGACAGACCTACGAGCAGTACTTC
CASRESGQTYEQYF
>TRBJ1-5|TRBV30|-|medium-sized
TGTGCCTGGAGTTGGGGGACACCCGATGGGCCCCAGCATTTT
CAWSWGTPDGPQHF
>TRBJ1-1|TRBV18|-|-
TGTGCCAGCTCACCAGAGGGGAACACTGAAGCTTTCTTT
CASSPEGNTEAFF
>TRBJ2-3|TRBV5-6|-|-
TGTGCCAGCAGCTTGGAGGCAGGGGGGCCAGATACGCAGTATTTT
CASSLEAGGPDTQYF
>TRBJ1-5|TRBV25-1|-|-
TGTGCCAGCAGTCCCCACGGGAAGGGTCATCAGCCCCAGCATTTT
CASSPHGKGHQPQHF
>TRBJ1-1|TRBV9|TRBD1|-
TGTGCCAGCAGCGTCCTAGCACAGGGGAATACCGGAGCTTTCTTT
CASSVLAQGNTGAFF
>TRBJ2-7|TRBV27|TRBD2|-
TGTGCCAGCAGTCGACTAGCGGGAGTTGACGAGCAGTACTTC
CASSRLAGVDEQYF